This TCR beta chain was identified during a study of OX40 agonist ivuxolimab in advanced cancers. Study-wide points: With doses of 0.1-3.0 mg/kg, partial responders showed among the lowest clonal expansion.

About this clone itself: Its antigen is unknown.

Samples were taken at baseline and on day 1 of cycles 4 and 7. TCRdb's table, derived via immunoSEQ multiplex PCR, lists solely in-frame clones and lacks some. The sample has 35,000 to 45,000 clones, around 87% seen once; the top ten hold 4% to 5%. CDR1 SGHAT and CDR2 FQNNGV come from the germline V gene. The CDR3 extends over 14 amino acids. V lost 1 base to trimming and J lost 4 bases, with 10 bases between them. This receptor was identified in an adult with an advanced solid tumor such as melanoma, head and neck, liver or kidney cancer. Material: CD4+ or CD8+ T cells sorted from blood, obtained in a trial of the OX40 agonist ivuxolimab. V usage is TRBV11-2 and J usage is TRBJ1-1; D perhaps matches TRBD1 (5 bases). In DNA form, the CDR3 reads TGTGCCAGCAGCTTAGGGGGGTATAGCACTGAAGCTTTCTTT. Translation: CASSLGGYSTEAFF.